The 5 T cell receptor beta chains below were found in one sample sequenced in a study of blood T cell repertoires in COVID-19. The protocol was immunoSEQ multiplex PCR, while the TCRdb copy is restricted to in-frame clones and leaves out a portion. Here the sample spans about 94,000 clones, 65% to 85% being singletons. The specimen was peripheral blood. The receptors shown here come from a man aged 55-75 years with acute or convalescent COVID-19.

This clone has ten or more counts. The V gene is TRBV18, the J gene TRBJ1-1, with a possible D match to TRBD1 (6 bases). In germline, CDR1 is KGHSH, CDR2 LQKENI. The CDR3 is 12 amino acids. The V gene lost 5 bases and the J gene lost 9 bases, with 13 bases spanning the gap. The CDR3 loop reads CASSGPTGQAFF. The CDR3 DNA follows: TGTGCCAGCTCAGGACCAACAGGGCAAGCTTTCTTT.

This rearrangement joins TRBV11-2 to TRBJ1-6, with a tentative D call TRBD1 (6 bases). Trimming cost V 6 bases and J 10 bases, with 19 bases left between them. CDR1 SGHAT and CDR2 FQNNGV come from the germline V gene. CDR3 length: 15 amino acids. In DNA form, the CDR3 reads TGTGCCAGCAGGACTTACAGGGTTTATGGGTCACCCCTCCACTTT. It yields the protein CASRTYRVYGSPLHF.

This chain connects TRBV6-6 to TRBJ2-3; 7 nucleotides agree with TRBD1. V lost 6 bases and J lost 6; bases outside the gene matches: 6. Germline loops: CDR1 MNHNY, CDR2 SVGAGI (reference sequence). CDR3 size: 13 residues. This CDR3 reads CASRETGVDTQYF. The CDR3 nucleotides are TGTGCCAGCAGGGAAACAGGGGTGGATACGCAGTATTTT.

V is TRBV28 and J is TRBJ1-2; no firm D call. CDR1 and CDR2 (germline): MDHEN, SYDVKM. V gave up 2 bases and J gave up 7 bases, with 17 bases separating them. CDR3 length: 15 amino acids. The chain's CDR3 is CASSLNPPRESGYTF. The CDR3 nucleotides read TGTGCCAGCAGTTTAAACCCTCCTCGGGAGAGTGGCTACACCTTC.

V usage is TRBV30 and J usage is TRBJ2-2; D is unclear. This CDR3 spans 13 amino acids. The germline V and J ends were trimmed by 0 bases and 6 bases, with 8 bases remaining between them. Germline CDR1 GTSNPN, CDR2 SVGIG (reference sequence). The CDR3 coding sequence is TGTGCCTGGAGTGTACTCAGCGCCGGGGAGCTGTTTTTT. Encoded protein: CAWSVLSAGELFF. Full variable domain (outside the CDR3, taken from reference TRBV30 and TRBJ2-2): SQTIHQWPATLVQPVGSPLSLECTVEGTSNPNLYWYRQAAGRGLQLLFYSVGIGQISSEVPQNLSASRPQDRQFILSSKKLLLSDSGFYLCAWSVLSAGELFFGEGSRLTVL.